The entry below describes one T cell receptor (beta chain). The entry originates in a study of cytomegalovirus exposure and HLA in healthy donors. Primers included in the PCR were 60 Vbeta and 13 Jbeta primers. Assay used: immunoSEQ multiplex PCR; TCRdb lists only in-frame clones, some missing. The sample contains 200,000 or so clones, roughly 80% of which appear only once. Germline trimming cut 0 bases from V and 7 bases from J; bases unmatched to any gene: 7. This CDR3 comprises 16 residues. The germline V gene has CDR1 LNHDA and CDR2 SQIVND (reference sequence). The V gene is TRBV19, the J gene TRBJ2-1; 9 bases align to TRBD2. The clonotype originates from a middle-aged man in good health and CMV-seropositive. The sequenced sample consisted of PBMCs. The CDR3: CASSIDLRGGANEQFF. The DNA for the CDR3 is TGTGCCAGTAGTATAGATCTGCGCGGGGGGGCGAATGAGCAGTTCTTC.